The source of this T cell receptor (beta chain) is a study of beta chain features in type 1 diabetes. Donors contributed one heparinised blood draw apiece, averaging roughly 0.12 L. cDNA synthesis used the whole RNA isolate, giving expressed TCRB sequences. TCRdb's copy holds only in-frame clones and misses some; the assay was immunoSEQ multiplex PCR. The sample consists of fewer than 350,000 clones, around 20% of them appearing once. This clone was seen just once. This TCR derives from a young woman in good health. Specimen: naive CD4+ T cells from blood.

For the CDR3, the DNA is TGCAGCGTTGTAAAGGGAGGGGCCCTTAGCTCCTACAATGAGCAGTTCTTC. Residues: CSVVKGGALSSYNEQFF. The gene calls are TRBV29-1 and TRBJ2-1; 7 nucleotides align to TRBD2. The CDR3 consists of 17 residues. Unmatched junction bases numbered 12, after V lost 4 bases and J lost 0 bases. Germline-derived CDR1 and CDR2 are SQVTM and ANQGSEA.